The present T cell receptor beta chain was sequenced within a study of cytomegalovirus exposure and HLA in healthy donors. 60 Vbeta and 13 Jbeta primers were used in PCR. Here immunoSEQ multiplex PCR was the method, and the copy in TCRdb shows in-frame clones only, minus some. The table includes roughly 43,000 clones, 64% detected once. The CMV serostatus of this donor went unrecorded. This clone was observed a few times. CDR3 length: 13 amino acids. Germline CDR1 is SGHRS and CDR2 is YFSETQ. Trimming took 2 bases from V and 1 from J, leaving 5 bases between them. The TCR sequence derives from a human donor in good health. The V and J genes are TRBV5-1 and TRBJ2-3, with D perhaps matching TRBD2 (5 bases). Sequencing was carried out using PBMCs. CDR3 nucleotides: TGCGCCAGCAGCTTCGGGGGCACAGATACGCAGTATTTT. Its translation is CASSFGGTDTQYF.